One and the same sample provided the 16 T cell receptor beta chains below, sequenced in a study of blood T cell repertoires in COVID-19. Produced via immunoSEQ multiplex PCR; TCRdb's table is partial and in-frame only. The sample consists of 150,000 or so clones, around 93% of them appearing once. Sequenced sample: peripheral blood. The receptors derive from a man younger than 40 with COVID-19, enrolled during active disease.

The chain carries TRBV25-1 and TRBJ1-3; D gene uncertain. Trimming took off 7 bases at V and 3 bases at J, with 10 bases between the two ends. The germline V gene has CDR1 MGHDK and CDR2 SYGVNS. The CDR3 runs 13 residues. CDR3 protein: CASTPHGGNTIYF. In DNA form, the CDR3 reads TGTGCCAGCACCCCTCACGGTGGAAACACCATATATTTT. Supplemented by reference TRBV25-1 and TRBJ1-3, the full variable domain reads EADIYQTPRYLVIGTGKKITLECSQTMGHDKMYWYQQDPGMELHLIHYSYGVNSTEKGDLSSESTVSRIRTEHFPLTLESARPSHTSQYLCASTPHGGNTIYFGEGSWLTVV.

This chain connects TRBV5-4 to TRBJ1-2, with TRBD1 identical over 9 bases. Germline CDR1 reads SGHNT; CDR2 reads YYREEE (reference sequence). The CDR3 is 13 residues long. V shed 2 bases and J 7 bases; nucleotides not matched to a gene: 3. The CDR3 bases are TGTGCCAGCAGCTTACAGGGGGCGGGTGGCTACACCTTC. This encodes CASSLQGAGGYTF.

This chain connects TRBV4-3 to TRBJ2-6; D is perhaps TRBD2 (5 bases). CDR3 length: 17 residues. CDR1 LGHNA and CDR2 YSLEER come from the germline V gene. Trimming left V 0 bases short and J 4 bases short, with 13 bases between. For the CDR3, the DNA is TGCGCCAGCAGCCAAGAAAGAGGGTGGAAAGGGGCCAACGTCCTGACTTTC. It codes for CASSQERGWKGANVLTF.

CDR3 sequence: CASRPGVRETQYF. The CDR3 DNA follows: TGTGCCAGCAGGCCAGGGGTGAGAGAGACCCAGTACTTC. This rearrangement joins TRBV6-5 to TRBJ2-5; TRBD1 is a possible D gene (6 bases). This CDR3 contains 13 residues. V lost 6 bases and J lost 4, with 12 bases in between. Germline CDR1 and CDR2: MNHEY and SVGAGI.

The V gene is TRBV7-3, the J gene TRBJ2-3; 7 nucleotides align to TRBD2. The CDR3 consists of 17 residues. The germline V gene encodes CDR1 SGHTA and CDR2 FQGTGA. V shed 5 bases, J shed 1 base, and the junction held 12 bases outside the gene matches. The CDR3 region has the DNA TGTGCCAGCAGCCCCCGGGGGAGGGGACTTGGCACAGATACGCAGTATTTT. It specifies CASSPRGRGLGTDTQYF.

J is TRBJ2-1 and V is TRBV12-3 or TRBV12-4; a possible D gene is TRBD2 (7 bases). The V gene lost 6 bases and the J gene lost 15 bases, with 21 bases spanning the gap. CDR3 length equals 13 residues. The CDR3 spells CASSRLFGGAWFF. CDR3 sequence (DNA): TGTGCCAGCAGCCGTCTTTTTGGGGGGGCCTGGTTCTTC.

This chain joins TRBV7-2 and TRBJ1-6, with 8 nucleotides matching TRBD1. The CDR3 is 15 amino acids. Looked up from germline, CDR1 is SGHTA and CDR2 is FQGNSA. J lost 6 bases, V lost 5 bases, and 6 bases had no gene match. The DNA of the CDR3 is TGTGCCAGCAGCCCTAGACAGGGGATTAATTCACCCCTCCACTTT. This gives the protein CASSPRQGINSPLHF.

The J gene is TRBJ1-4, the V gene TRBV19; D gene unclear. Trimming took off 3 bases at V and 6 bases at J, with 11 bases between the two ends. CDR1 and CDR2 from the germline V gene are LNHDA and SQIVND (reference sequence). CDR3 size: 14 residues. CDR3 bases: TGTGCCAGTAGTATGACCGGGGTTGATGAAAAACTGTTTTTT. It translates to CASSMTGVDEKLFF.

The V and J genes are TRBV12-3 or TRBV12-4 and TRBJ1-5; D is unresolved. The CDR3 spans 13 residues. The V end lost 7 bases, the J end lost 1 base, and 8 bases lay between the germline ends. CDR3 amino acids: CASTTRSNQPQHF. The CDR3 DNA sequence: TGTGCCAGCACCACGAGAAGCAATCAGCCCCAGCATTTT.

The CDR3 is CASRGLAGSLYNEQFF. As DNA, the CDR3 is TGTGCCAGTAGGGGACTAGCGGGATCCCTTTACAATGAGCAGTTCTTC. The J gene is TRBJ2-1, the V gene TRBV19, with 13 bases identical to TRBD2. The CDR3 runs 16 residues. Germline trimming cut 6 bases from V and 4 bases from J; bases unmatched to any gene: 6. In germline, CDR1 is LNHDA, CDR2 SQIVND (reference sequence).

A note on this clone: An end of the junction does not agree with germline; a read error may underlie this. The CDR3 region has the DNA TGTGCCAGCATTGAAGCGGGGGGGCAAGATACGCAGTATTTT. Protein product: CASIEAGGQDTQYF. V and J are TRBV6-1 and TRBJ2-3; 10 bases align to TRBD2. Looked up from germline, CDR1 is MNHNS and CDR2 is SASEGT. The CDR3 has 14 amino acids.

The chain recombines TRBV4-1 with TRBJ1-2, with 12 bases aligning to TRBD1. Germline loops: CDR1 MGHRA, CDR2 YSYEKL. CDR3 size: 17 residues. V lost 0 bases and J lost 6; bases outside the gene matches: 8. The CDR3 region is CASSQDGGQGAFDGYTF. DNA for the CDR3: TGCGCCAGCAGCCAAGATGGGGGACAGGGGGCGTTCGATGGCTACACCTTC.

The count of this clone is one. The chain recombines TRBV3-1 (or the pseudogene TRBV3-2) with TRBJ2-1; D gene uncertain. The V and J ends lost 4 bases and 0 bases respectively, with 4 bases between them. The CDR3 totals 13 residues. Germline V gene lookup returns CDR1 LGHDT and CDR2 YNNKEL (reference sequence). Here the CDR3 reads CASSPFSYNEQFF. The CDR3 DNA is TGTGCCAGCAGCCCCTTCTCCTACAATGAGCAGTTCTTC.

The chain joins TRBV10-3 to TRBJ2-7; 10 nucleotides line up with TRBD2. The CDR3 runs 16 residues. Germline CDR1 reads ENHRY; CDR2 reads SYGVKD. With V trimmed by 4 bases and J by 0 bases, 6 bases remained unmatched. CDR3 residues: CAISGGTSGDSYEQYF. DNA of the CDR3: TGTGCCATCAGTGGGGGAACTAGCGGGGACTCCTACGAGCAGTACTTC.

The rearrangement links TRBV2 to TRBJ2-7; TRBD1 agrees at 9 bases. From germline, CDR1 is SNHLY and CDR2 FYNNEI. The CDR3 has 15 amino acids. The junction had 7 bases not matched to a gene; V was cut back by 3 bases and J by 4 bases. CDR3 coding DNA: TGTGCCAGCAGTGACTTCCGGGACAGGGTGTACGAGCAGTACTTC. It translates to CASSDFRDRVYEQYF.

This chain links TRBV7-9 with TRBJ1-2; 10 bases map to TRBD1. Germline loops: CDR1 SEHNR, CDR2 FQNEAQ (reference sequence). V was clipped by 4 bases and J by 0 bases; unmatched bases: 8. The CDR3 is made up of 17 amino acids. CDR3 sequence reads: CASSSLLGQGANYGYTF. The CDR3 region has the DNA TGTGCCAGCAGCTCCCTCCTTGGACAGGGGGCTAACTATGGCTACACCTTC.